This T cell receptor beta chain was recovered during a study of T cell repertoires in cytomegalovirus infection. Study-wide background: HLA-B-restricted CMV epitopes that are well studied were used alongside recently identified HLA-C-restricted ones. Indications of both CMV infection and matching HLA type were provided by public TCR beta signatures.

This clonotype turned up a few times. The target antigen is unknown. Study-wide points: The ex vivo response was dominated by HLA-C-restricted CMV-specific TCR beta clonotypes. Cumulative public TCR beta family frequency identified carriers of CMV plus the relevant HLA.

TCRdb re-derived calls from the reads in MiXCR, one entry per CDR3 protein. The sample includes roughly 920,000 distinct CDR3 sequences, approximately 33% of them seen just once. The CDR3 is 19 amino acids. Germline V gene sequence: CDR1 ENHRY, CDR2 SYGVKD. V was pared by 0 bases and J by 0 bases, with 9 bases of the junction left unmatched. This TCR was recovered from a human donor in good health (CMV status not recorded). Some clones in this sample may be carry-over from other donors' samples. Material: cultured CD8+ T cells from PBMCs, obtained from culture after CMV antigen stimulation. The rearrangement uses TRBV10-3 and TRBJ1-5; 9 bases agree with TRBD1. CDR3 loop: CAISESEGQGHYSNQPQHF. CDR3 sequence (DNA): TGTGCCATCAGTGAGTCTGAGGGACAGGGCCATTATAGCAATCAGCCCCAGCATTTT.